Sequencing of this T cell receptor beta chain was carried out in a study of tumor-infiltrating lymphocytes in primary liver carcinoma. Whole-study context: Samples returned roughly 3.5 to 7.5 million productive TCRbeta reads each. Read depth did not differ significantly between tissue types. General study findings and limits: Overlap in tumor-adjacent and tumor-blood pairs fell below that of tumor region pairs. Each sample was bulk and unsorted; consequently, CD4+ and CD8+ repertoires were not compared.

In the case of this clonotype: Its antigen is currently unknown.

CDR1 and CDR2 (germline): SQVTM, ANQGSEA. The CDR3 totals 11 residues. TCR beta cDNA was made from roughly 450 ng total RNA with a constant-region primer. Employing slightly modified ARM-PCR, three nested multiplex PCR rounds were run, and these gave rise to the TCR beta libraries. Rounds one and two of PCR, each of roughly 10 cycles, were primed with TRBV1-TRBV30 forward primers and a C-beta reverse primer. One entry per CDR3 protein results from TCRdb running MiXCR on the multiplex PCR reads. The table includes roughly 330,000 distinct CDR3 sequences, approximately 64% detected once. Both blood RNA, taken from unsorted whole blood, and germline DNA were extracted.

The sequenced sample consisted of peripheral blood. This receptor was obtained from a man aged 40-49 years with primary liver carcinoma and hepatitis B virus infection. V is TRBV29-1 and J is TRBJ2-7; no clear D. CDR3 sequence: CSVLNTCEQYF. The CDR3 nucleotides read TGCAGTGTTTTGAACACCTGCGAGCAGTACTTC.